This is a list of T cell receptor beta chains from one sample in a study of blood T cell repertoires in COVID-19. Assay: immunoSEQ multiplex PCR; the TCRdb copy retains only in-frame clones and omits some. The sample shows fewer than 200,000 clones, approximately 87% of them seen only once. The sequencing input was PBMCs or T cells enriched from blood (not recorded which). The receptor set was obtained from a woman aged 45 to 65 who had recovered from COVID-19. CDR3s include the opening cysteine and the closing phenylalanine or tryptophan. A D gene is named only where the DNA matches it firmly. A row's size may be missing; if present it is once, few, many or a size class.

D	J	size	V	DNA	CDR3
NA	TRBJ1-4	NA	TRBV27	TGTGCCAGCAGTTCTCTGCAGAAAAAACTGTTTTTT	CASSSLQKKLFF
NA	TRBJ2-3	NA	TRBV27	TGTGCCAGCAGTTTAGACGTTGCGGGAATATTTGCAGATACGCAGTATTTT	CASSLDVAGIFADTQYF
NA	TRBJ2-3	once	TRBV18	TGTGCCAGCTCCCCCTCCGTCCGGGGTAGCACAGATACGCAGTATTTT	CASSPSVRGSTDTQYF
NA	TRBJ2-5	once	TRBV5-3	TGTGCCAGAAGCCTCCTAGAGACCCAGTACTTC	CARSLLETQYF
TRBD1	TRBJ1-6	NA	TRBV5-1	TGCGCCAGCAGCTCCCCGGGACAGGGGACTTCACCCCTCCACTTT	CASSSPGQGTSPLHF
NA	TRBJ2-5	NA	TRBV29-1	TGCAGCGTTGAGGGCAGCACATTTAGGTACTTC	CSVEGSTFRYF
NA	TRBJ1-5	NA	TRBV19	TGTGCCAGTAGTATTGACTTCGGGGAGGGTCAGCCCCAGCATTTT	CASSIDFGEGQPQHF
NA	TRBJ1-6	NA	TRBV27	TGTGCCAGCAGTTCCCCTCAGGGGCTTCATTCACCCCTCCACTTT	CASSSPQGLHSPLHF
TRBD1	TRBJ1-1	NA	TRBV6-5	TGTGCCAGCAGTTACTCGATGGTCTTAGGGGGCGAAGCTTTCTTT	CASSYSMVLGGEAFF
NA	TRBJ2-3	NA	TRBV5-6	TGTGCCAGCAGCCCGGGTCCAGGGGTCGCGGATACGCAGTATTTT	CASSPGPGVADTQYF
NA	TRBJ2-5	NA	TRBV30	TGTGCCCGAAACGCTTACCCCGGCCAAGAGACCCAGTACTTC	CARNAYPGQETQYF
TRBD1	TRBJ1-5	few	TRBV29-1	TGCAGCGTTTCACAGGGGGCGCGGGGTAGCAATCAGCCCCAGCATTTT	CSVSQGARGSNQPQHF
NA	TRBJ1-3	NA	TRBV6-5	TGTGCCAGCAGTTACCGGGGGAGCTCTGGAAACACCATATATTTT	CASSYRGSSGNTIYF
TRBD2	TRBJ2-3	few	TRBV11-3	TGTGCCAGCAGCGACCGGACTAGCGGGAGAACAGATACGCAGTATTTT	CASSDRTSGRTDTQYF